This TCR beta chain was profiled in a study of beta chain features in type 1 diabetes (dated by TCRdb to about 2018). Regarding the research as a whole: Mean age, gender distribution, total cell number and subset yield were not different between patients and healthy donors. A total of around 110,000,000 sorted cells were examined across all samples, and RNA yield correlated strongly with the number of cells per subset. In the study, TCRB repertoires of sorted circulating CD4+ T cell subsets from recently diagnosed type 1 diabetes patients were compared with those of matched healthy donors. Regulatory and stem cell-like memory subsets were obtained from only 8 patients and roughly eight healthy donors, while naive and central memory subsets were obtained from all 30 or so donors. Here is what the overall study found, with its caveats: Fewer insertions and more nucleotide deletions at VDJ recombination sites were observed in patients with type 1 diabetes, implying thymic rearrangement abnormalities. Naive, central memory and regulatory TCRB repertoires appeared to be more alike among patients than among healthy donors. Sequencing cDNA rather than genomic DNA could over-represent highly expressing activated cells, although activation and CD3 levels did not differ between groups. HLA sub-analyses involved small numbers of individuals, so any influence of HLA type on TCRB rearrangement remained unresolved. In all four CD4+ subsets, TCRB CDR3 length was moderately but significantly shorter in type 1 diabetes patients. Shorter templates might be favored by PCR, yet because patient and control samples were amplified and corrected together, any such skew would affect both groups equally.

The entire isolated RNA was reverse transcribed using the High Capacity cDNA Reverse Transcription Kit, and thus expressed TCRB transcripts were sequenced. Deep immunoSEQ sequencing was applied to naive, central memory and regulatory T cell samples, giving an average of approximately 3.8 million total reads per sample. Sorted cells were lysed in RLT buffer, and RNA was extracted using DNase-treated RNeasy Micro or Mini kits according to cell number. Each cell subset was processed separately to prevent cross-contamination, with patient and healthy donor samples processed together. The immunoSEQ multiplex PCR was used to amplify TCRB sequences from cDNA, yielding 87-bp fragments that span the CDR3 region. Sequencing of the amplicons was done on the Illumina HiSeq platform. In the authors' own workflow: Synthetic template baselines were used to correct PCR bias computationally, reads within Hamming distance 2 were collapsed together, and singletons that could not be merged were discarded. By aligning reads against IMGT, V, D and J genes, CDR3 length, and insertions or deletions at six rearrangement sites were assigned. Within each subset, clonotype counts were normalized to the number of sorted cells before true diversity and Gini coefficients were calculated with the tcR R package. Repertoire sharing was quantified using the overlap coefficient calculated on TCRB nucleotide sequences. Out-of-frame TCRB sequences from naive cells were analyzed as a proxy for the pre-selection repertoire. TCRdb obtained this table from immuneACCESS and retained in-frame rearrangements with V and J assigned. These tables miss some clones; where compared with another copy, unresolved V genes account for less than half of the shortfall, and the remainder is unexplained. V and J calls and clone size come straight from that table; D and trimming were deduced from the DNA. The sample contains about 340,000 clones, less than 15% of them found a single time. Jointly, the top ten make up roughly 0.015% of the sample.

As regards this clone: Its cognate antigen has yet to be identified. Per-base quality was not reported, and no clone a single base away is much larger than it.

Each donor gave one peripheral blood draw, approximately 120 mL on average, collected into heparinised tubes. Using a panel that included CD45RO, CCR7, CD25, CD127, CD95 and CD27, naive, central memory, regulatory and stem cell-like memory CD4+ T cells were sorted on a BD FACSAria II. All sorted populations exceeded 95% purity. PBMCs were separated immediately by Lymphoprep density gradient centrifugation and were stained directly, without being cultured. So that batch effects would be minimized, each experiment stained and sorted samples in pairs, pairing one healthy donor with one patient. The junction carries 13 bases between V and J, which are trimmed by 7 bases and 3 bases respectively. CDR1 is given as MDHEN and CDR2 as SYDVKM, both from the germline V gene. The CDR3 contains 14 residues, cysteine and phenylalanine counted. The retained sequence is limited to the CDR3, 42 bases, with the frame set at the first base.

Sequenced: naive CD4+ T cells from blood. The label giving this sample's cell subset or site can be read as: true naive CD4+ T cells. The clonotype comes from a woman between 18 and 30 years old with type 1 diabetes. Recombination linked TRBV28 to TRBJ2-1; perhaps TRBD1 is the D gene, with 7 bases matching. The CDR3 has the sequence CASIQGGIYNEQFF. The sequence in DNA is TGTGCCAGCATTCAGGGGGGTATCTACAATGAGCAGTTCTTC.